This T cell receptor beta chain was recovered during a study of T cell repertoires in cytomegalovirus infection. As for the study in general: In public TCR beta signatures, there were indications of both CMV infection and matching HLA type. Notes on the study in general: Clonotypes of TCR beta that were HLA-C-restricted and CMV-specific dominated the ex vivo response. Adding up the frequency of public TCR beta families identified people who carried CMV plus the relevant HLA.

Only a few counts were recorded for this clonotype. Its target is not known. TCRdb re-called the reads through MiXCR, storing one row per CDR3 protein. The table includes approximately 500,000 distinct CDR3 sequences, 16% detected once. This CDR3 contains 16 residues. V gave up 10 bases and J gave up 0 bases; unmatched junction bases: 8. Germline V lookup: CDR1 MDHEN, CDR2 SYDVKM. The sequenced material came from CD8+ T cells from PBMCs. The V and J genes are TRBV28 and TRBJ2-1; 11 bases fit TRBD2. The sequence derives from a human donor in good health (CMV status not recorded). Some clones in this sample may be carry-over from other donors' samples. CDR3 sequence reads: CATKPSGRPSYNEQFF. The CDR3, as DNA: TGTGCCACCAAGCCTAGCGGGAGGCCCTCCTACAATGAGCAGTTCTTC.